This passage covers 2 T cell receptor beta chains from one sample sequenced in a study of human T cells and chemical hapten exposure. The time point: patch test 3, about 24 weeks after DPC sensitization. Treatment in this sample: therapeutic diphenylcyclopropenone sensitization with weekly scalp DPC. One entry per CDR3 protein results from TCRdb running MiXCR on the RACE reads. Of under 200,000 distinct CDR3 sequences listed, about a quarter were seen once; the top ten hold 2.1%. The sample consisted of whole blood, taken in connection with sensitization to the hapten diphenylcyclopropenone (DPC). The receptor set was obtained from a woman between 18 and 29 years old with alopecia areata. Some clones in this sample may be carry-over from other donors' samples.

The gene calls are TRBV20-1 and TRBJ2-1; 14 positions agree with TRBD2. Germline-derived CDR1 and CDR2 are DFQATT and SNEGSKA (reference sequence). The CDR3 is 18 residues long. Trimming cost V 6 bases and J 9 bases; bases outside gene matches: 19. The CDR3 coding sequence is TGCAGTGCGGATCCGGGACTAGCGGGGGAGAGCCGGAACAGTGAGCAGTTCTTC. Amino acids: CSADPGLAGESRNSEQFF.

This clonotype was counted at least ten times. The chain joins TRBV7-9 to TRBJ2-6; TRBD1 matches at 7 bases. The CDR3 has 17 amino acids. Per germline, CDR1 SEHNR and CDR2 FQNEAQ (reference sequence). The V gene end was trimmed by 1 base and the J gene end by 4 bases; junction bases not matched to a gene: 7. The CDR3 nucleotides read TGTGCCAGCAGCTTAGTCCAGACAGGGCGCGGGGCCAACGTCCTGACTTTC. Protein product: CASSLVQTGRGANVLTF.